This T cell receptor (beta chain) was captured in a study of CD8 T cells in ankylosing spondylitis. Points from the study as a whole: Disease-linked clones reportedly concentrated significantly in matched ankylosing spondylitis synovial fluid. Clones linked with disease were CD8+ and fairly uncommon in the peripheral blood.

A quantitative 5'-RACE method, one with molecular barcodes, was used to make TCR beta libraries. Each CDR3 protein gets one entry after TCRdb re-called the 5' RACE reads with MiXCR. This table holds around 130,000 distinct CDR3 sequences, 9.3% found once. This clonotype was detected many times. Its specificity is not known. Trimming took off 0 bases at V and 0 bases at J, with 11 bases between the two ends. CDR1 is SQVTM, CDR2 ANQGSEA, per germline. The CDR3 is 15 amino acids. The receptor's source is a male donor with ankylosing spondylitis or in good health (not recorded which). The chain is built from TRBV29-1 and TRBJ2-5; D ambiguous. The sequenced material came from blood, either unsorted or a sorted T cell fraction (not recorded which). CDR3 in amino acids: CSVEDHYGYQETQYF. CDR3 in DNA: TGCAGCGTTGAAGATCATTACGGTTACCAAGAGACCCAGTACTTC.